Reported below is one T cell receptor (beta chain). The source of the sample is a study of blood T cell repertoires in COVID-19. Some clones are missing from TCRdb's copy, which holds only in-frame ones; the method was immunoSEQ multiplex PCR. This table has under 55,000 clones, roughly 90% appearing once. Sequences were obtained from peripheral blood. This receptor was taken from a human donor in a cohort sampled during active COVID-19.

The CDR3 coding sequence is TGCAGCGTTGAGGGTGTTGGGGGGTCGGAAGCTTTCTTT. Protein sequence: CSVEGVGGSEAFF. The chain uses TRBV29-1 and TRBJ1-1; possibly TRBD1 for D (5 bases). V dropped 3 bases and J dropped 8 bases, with 16 bases sitting between them. CDR1 is SQVTM, CDR2 ANQGSEA, per germline. The CDR3 loop spans 13 amino acids.